One sample yielded the 29 T cell receptor beta chains listed below, sequenced in a study of T-cell reconstitution after alpha-beta-depleted transplantation in children. Researchers prepared the TCRbeta library using unique molecular identifiers, the study reports. TCRdb processed the PCR reads anew with MiXCR; each CDR3 protein has one entry. The sample gives around 600,000 distinct CDR3 sequences, over 9.5% of which show up once; 4% to 5% is in the top ten. The sequenced sample was PBMCs from the stem cell graft donor, obtained from the stem cell graft. Receptor source: a human donor who donated a stem cell graft to a child with acute myeloid leukemia.

This clonotype was recorded many times. The V call is TRBV12-3 or TRBV12-4, the J call TRBJ2-2; weak D call: TRBD1 (5 bases). This CDR3 has 15 residues. Trimming took 5 bases from V and 0 from J, leaving 10 bases between them. CDR3 loop: CASSPQTANTGELFF. CDR3 nucleotide sequence: TGTGCCAGCAGTCCACAGACAGCGAACACCGGGGAGCTGTTTTTT.

On this clonotype itself: A junction end diverges from the germline sequence, so it may reflect a read error. The chain employs TRBV20-1 and TRBJ2-7; 7 nucleotides align to TRBD2. In germline, CDR1 is DFQATT, CDR2 SNEGSKA (reference sequence). The CDR3 is made up of 12 amino acids. The CDR3 DNA reads as TGCGGTGCTAGCCCCGGGGAGGGGGAGCAGTACTTC. Protein product: CGASPGEGEQYF.

Details on this clonotype: A much larger clone is a single base away; this may be a read error. Since the CDR3 does not end with the conserved phenylalanine or tryptophan, this likely comes from a read error. This chain links TRBV12-3 or TRBV12-4 with TRBJ2-3; 7 positions agree with TRBD2. This CDR3 is 15 amino acids long. The V gene end was trimmed by 7 bases and the J gene end by 4 bases; junction bases not matched to a gene: 11. Written as DNA, the CDR3 is TGTGCCAGCAATAGGGGCAGCGGGATCCCAGATACGCAGTATATT. Protein product: CASNRGSGIPDTQYI.

This clonotype came up many times. The chain is built from TRBV9 and TRBJ2-2, with a possible D match to TRBD1 (6 bases). Germline V lookup: CDR1 SGDLS, CDR2 YYNGEE. The germline V and J ends were trimmed by 4 bases and 3 bases, with 16 bases remaining between them. The CDR3 is 16 residues long. This chain's CDR3 is CASSPTGTPYTGELFF. The DNA for the CDR3 is TGTGCCAGCAGCCCAACCGGGACACCATACACCGGGGAGCTGTTTTTT.

The chain uses TRBV5-1 and TRBJ1-2, with D unclear. This CDR3 comprises 16 residues. CDR1 and CDR2 (germline): SGHRS, YFSETQ. The ends were cut back, 0 bases at V and 0 bases at J, with 12 bases in the middle. CDR3 sequence reads: CASSLGTGATNYGYTF. CDR3 nucleotide sequence: TGCGCCAGCAGCTTGGGGACGGGTGCAACTAACTATGGCTACACCTTC.

The V call is TRBV18, the J call TRBJ2-7; TRBD2 aligns across 12 bases. The CDR3 runs 16 residues. Germline lookup yields CDR1 KGHSH and CDR2 LQKENI. With 4 bases clipped from V and 6 bases from J, the junction kept 10 bases outside the gene matches. Written as DNA, the CDR3 is TGTGCCAGCTCACGATCACTAGCGGGAGGTTTCGTCGAGCAGTACTTC. Protein: CASSRSLAGGFVEQYF.

This chain joins TRBV3-1 and TRBJ1-4; no definite D call. The V end was cut by 4 bases, the J end by 8 bases, with 14 bases between. The CDR3 totals 14 residues. The germline V gene encodes CDR1 LGHDT and CDR2 YNNKEL (reference sequence). In nucleotides, the CDR3 is TGTGCCAGCAGCCGCGACAATGGAGGCGAAAAACTGTTTTTT. Encoded protein: CASSRDNGGEKLFF.

The chain has TRBV5-1 and TRBJ1-1; D ambiguous. The V gene lost 0 bases and the J gene lost 4 bases, with 16 bases spanning the gap. CDR1 is SGHRS, CDR2 YFSETQ, per germline. The CDR3 has 16 residues. CDR3 amino acids: CASSLASQRVGTEAFF. DNA for the CDR3: TGCGCCAGCAGCTTGGCGAGCCAAAGGGTGGGCACTGAAGCTTTCTTT.

Points on this clonotype: Because the CDR3's place on the DNA is in doubt, the DNA is left out and the CDR3 is given as listed by TCRdb. The chain links TRBV4-2 to TRBJ2-2; TRBD2 is taken as the D call from the table, unchecked against the DNA. The CDR3 comprises 16 residues, both ends counted. CDR1 is LGHNA, CDR2 YNFKEQ, per germline. CDR3 amino acids: CASSQGSTGSPGSCFF.

This clonotype showed up just a few times. V and J are TRBV4-2 and TRBJ1-4; D unresolved. The CDR3 length is 14 residues. The germline V gene encodes CDR1 LGHNA and CDR2 YNFKEQ. Trimming left V 3 bases short and J 6 bases short, with 11 bases between. The CDR3 spells CASSHEGWDEKLFF. CDR3 in DNA: TGTGCCAGCAGCCACGAAGGGTGGGATGAAAAACTGTTTTTT.

This clonotype was observed at least ten times. V gene TRBV28 combines with J gene TRBJ2-1, with a tentative D call TRBD2 (6 bases). The V gene lost 3 bases and the J gene lost 8 bases, with 14 bases spanning the gap. Germline values: CDR1 MDHEN, CDR2 SYDVKM. The CDR3 runs 14 residues. CDR3 bases: TGTGCCAGCAGTTTTGCCGGGAGAATGGATGAGCAGTTCTTC. It specifies CASSFAGRMDEQFF.

This clonotype was picked up many times. CDR3 in amino acids: CASSRSGSSTDTQYF. The DNA of the CDR3 is TGTGCCAGCAGCCGCAGCGGCTCTAGCACAGATACGCAGTATTTT. The chain is built from TRBV7-8 and TRBJ2-3, with a tentative D call TRBD2 (5 bases). The CDR3 runs 15 residues. Deletions cut 5 bases from V and 0 bases from J, with 12 bases between. Germline CDR1 SGHVS, CDR2 FQNEAQ.

The CDR3 DNA reads as TGTGCCAGCAGCTTTGGACAGGGCGGCGAGCAGTACTTC. It encodes CASSFGQGGEQYF. The V and J genes are TRBV7-8 and TRBJ2-7, with 8 bases fitting TRBD1. Germline V gene data show CDR1 as SGHVS and CDR2 as FQNEAQ. The CDR3 is 13 amino acids. J lost 6 bases, V lost 3 bases, and 4 bases had no gene match.

Turning to this clonotype: At one of its ends the junction is not consistent with the germline gene, which may arise from a read error. This chain uses TRBV20-1 with TRBJ2-1, with TRBD2 matching 9 bases. The CDR3 totals 13 residues. Per the germline V gene, CDR1 is DFQATT and CDR2 is SNEGSKA (reference sequence). The CDR3 DNA sequence: TGCAGCGCTAGCGGGAACTCCTACAATGAGCAGTTCTTC. As protein: CSASGNSYNEQFF.

J is TRBJ2-4 and V is TRBV20-1; unclear D gene. Trimming removed 5 bases from V and 0 bases from J, with 11 bases in between. CDR1 is DFQATT and CDR2 is SNEGSKA in the germline V gene (reference sequence). The CDR3 covers 14 residues. CDR3 DNA sequence: TGCAGTGCTTCTACCGGTCTAGCCAAAAACATTCAGTACTTC. This sequence encodes CSASTGLAKNIQYF.

Comments on this clonotype: With a much larger clone just one base away, this may be a read error. The rearrangement uses TRBV29-1 and TRBJ2-2; TRBD2 aligns across 9 bases. CDR1 is SQVTM, CDR2 ANQGSEA, per germline. The CDR3 contains 14 residues. The CDR3, as DNA: TGCAGCGTTGCGGCTAGCGGGAAGACCGGGGAGCCGTTTTTT. Translation gives CSVAASGKTGEPFF.

The gene calls are TRBV6-5 and TRBJ2-5, with 10 positions matching TRBD2. Germline values: CDR1 MNHEY, CDR2 SVGAGI. The V and J ends lost 3 bases and 2 bases, in that order; junction bases with no gene match: 6. There are 16 residues in the CDR3. CDR3 residues: CASSYLAGGPQETQYF. Written as DNA, the CDR3 is TGTGCCAGCAGTTATTTAGCGGGAGGCCCGCAAGAGACCCAGTACTTC.

This clonotype has just a few counts. The rearrangement uses TRBV10-3 and TRBJ1-1; perhaps TRBD1 as D (5 bases). The CDR3 contains 14 residues. Germline CDR1 and CDR2: ENHRY and SYGVKD. V dropped 2 bases and J dropped 4 bases, with 11 bases sitting between them. CDR3 region: CAISEAGFTTEAFF. CDR3 bases: TGTGCCATCAGTGAGGCAGGGTTTACCACTGAAGCTTTCTTT.

This clonotype has at least ten counts. The rearrangement links TRBV20-1 to TRBJ2-3, with TRBD2 identical over 12 bases. V lost 1 base to trimming and J lost 5 bases; unmatched junction nucleotides: 7. CDR3 length: 16 residues. Germline values: CDR1 DFQATT, CDR2 SNEGSKA (reference sequence). CDR3 sequence (DNA): TGCAGTGCTAGAGCTAGCGGGAGGGCCTTAGGAGATACGCAGTATTTT. It is translated as CSARASGRALGDTQYF.

The sample holds many counts of this clonotype. The V call is TRBV5-1, the J call TRBJ2-5; D is ambiguous. This CDR3 spans 12 amino acids. Germline CDR1 SGHRS, CDR2 YFSETQ. V was shortened by 1 base and J by 4 bases, with 5 bases between the two germline ends. The CDR3 DNA follows: TGCGCCAGCAGCTTGTTTGCAGAGACCCAGTACTTC. It translates to CASSLFAETQYF. Complete variable domain (other parts from reference TRBV5-1 and TRBJ2-5): KAGVTQTPRYLIKTRGQQVTLSCSPISGHRSVSWYQQTPGQGLQFLFEYFSETQRNKGNFPGRFSGRQFSNSRSEMNVSTLELGDSALYLCASSLFAETQYFGPGTRLLVL.

This chain links TRBV20-1 with TRBJ2-1; 12 bases align to TRBD2. This CDR3 region has 15 residues. V lost 6 bases to trimming and J lost 4 bases; unmatched junction nucleotides: 7. Germline CDR1 and CDR2: DFQATT and SNEGSKA (reference sequence). Here the CDR3 reads CSADPGLAGYNEQFF. CDR3 nucleotide sequence: TGCAGTGCCGATCCGGGACTAGCGGGTTACAATGAGCAGTTCTTC.

Details on this clonotype: One junction end does not reproduce the germline sequence, and a read error may be involved. This chain joins TRBV28 and TRBJ2-3; the D gene is possibly TRBD1 (6 bases). Germline V gene lookup returns CDR1 MDHEN and CDR2 SYDVKM. The CDR3 length is 15 residues. CDR3 in amino acids: CASSLDRRGTDTQYF. CDR3 sequence (DNA): TGTGCTAGCAGTTTAGACCGCAGGGGAACAGATACGCAGTATTTT.

There are many counts of this clonotype. The J gene is TRBJ2-1, the V gene TRBV9, with 9 bases aligning to TRBD2. J gave up 1 base and V 3 bases, and 2 bases lay outside the gene matches. The CDR3 runs 15 residues. CDR1 and CDR2 (germline): SGDLS, YYNGEE. In DNA, the CDR3 is TGTGCCAGCAGCGATAGCGGGAGTTCCTACAATGAGCAGTTCTTC. Protein: CASSDSGSSYNEQFF.

This clonotype was recorded many times. The gene calls are TRBV7-3 and TRBJ2-1, with D perhaps TRBD2 (6 bases). Germline CDR1 reads SGHTA; CDR2 reads FQGTGA. V lost 3 bases to trimming and J lost 6 bases, with 15 bases between them. The CDR3 has 15 residues. Here the CDR3 reads CASSFGRERGNEQFF. Written as DNA, the CDR3 is TGTGCCAGCAGCTTTGGACGGGAGAGGGGCAATGAGCAGTTCTTC.

This clonotype was seen just once. The chain joins TRBV5-1 to TRBJ2-6, with a weak D call TRBD1 (6 bases). The CDR3 has 15 residues. Germline V gene lookup returns CDR1 SGHRS and CDR2 YFSETQ. V lost 4 bases to trimming and J lost 1 base, with 9 bases between them. The CDR3 coding sequence is TGCGCCAGCAGCATGACAGGATCTGGGGCCAACGTCCTGACTTTC. Its translation is CASSMTGSGANVLTF.

The genes are TRBV24-1 and TRBJ2-4; D may be TRBD2 (6 bases). The germline V gene has CDR1 KGHDR and CDR2 SFDVKD. This CDR3 has 13 residues. Trimming cost V 2 bases and J 10 bases, with 11 bases left between them. CDR3 in amino acids: CATSDSVAGIQYF. As DNA, the CDR3 is TGTGCCACCAGTGATTCCGTCGCGGGGATTCAGTACTTC.

This clonotype was counted many times. The chain employs TRBV5-1 and TRBJ2-3; D may correspond to TRBD1 or TRBD2 (5 bases each). Germline CDR1 SGHRS, CDR2 YFSETQ. This CDR3 spans 16 amino acids. The germline V and J ends were trimmed by 4 bases and 2 bases, with 17 bases remaining between them. The CDR3 DNA reads as TGCGCCAGCAGCACATCCGGGACGCCATCCACAGATACGCAGTATTTT. It translates to CASSTSGTPSTDTQYF. The whole variable domain, filled in from reference TRBV5-1 and TRBJ2-3, reads KAGVTQTPRYLIKTRGQQVTLSCSPISGHRSVSWYQQTPGQGLQFLFEYFSETQRNKGNFPGRFSGRQFSNSRSEMNVSTLELGDSALYLCASSTSGTPSTDTQYFGPGTRLTVL.

This clonotype was detected ten times or more. The V gene is TRBV5-1, the J gene TRBJ1-1, with 11 bases aligning to TRBD1. The germline V gene has CDR1 SGHRS and CDR2 YFSETQ. CDR3 length: 14 amino acids. V lost 4 bases to trimming and J lost 5 bases; unmatched junction nucleotides: 4. The CDR3 loop is CASSTGTGGTEAFF. CDR3 coding DNA: TGCGCCAGCAGCACCGGGACAGGGGGAACTGAAGCTTTCTTT.

This clonotype was detected many times. The chain joins TRBV5-1 to TRBJ2-7; TRBD2 might be the D (6 bases). Looked up from germline, CDR1 is SGHRS and CDR2 is YFSETQ. Trimming left V 0 bases short and J 7 bases short, with 14 bases between. The CDR3 runs to 14 residues. The CDR3: CASSLERGRGEQYF. In DNA form, the CDR3 reads TGCGCCAGCAGCTTGGAAAGGGGTCGGGGGGAGCAGTACTTC.